Sequencing of this TCR beta chain was carried out in a study of blood T cell repertoires in COVID-19. Study at large: Acute and convalescent COVID-19 specimens originated in the United States, Italy and Spain.

Authors' data handling: Estimated nucleated cell counts came from reference gene primer amplification. Sequencing was performed with immunoSEQ multiplex PCR; in TCRdb, only in-frame clones are kept and a portion is missing. The V and J calls and the clone size are those of that table, but D and trimming were determined from the DNA. In the table there are about 55,000 clones, almost 85% of which are singletons. Losses at the gene ends were 5 bases for V and 2 bases for J; bases not matched to a gene: 11. The germline V gene encodes CDR1 SGHTA and CDR2 FQGNSA. The CDR3 consists of 16 residues. The rearrangement joins TRBV7-2 to TRBJ2-7, with TRBD2 identical over 8 bases. Sequenced material: peripheral blood. The source of this sequence is a human donor in a cohort sampled during active COVID-19. CDR3 loop: CASSQPRASGPYEQYF. Written as DNA, the CDR3 is TGTGCCAGCAGCCAACCCCGGGCTAGCGGGCCCTACGAGCAGTACTTC.